Ten or more counts support the clone carrying this TCR beta chain. TCRdb independently ran MiXCR on the multiplex PCR reads; one entry per CDR3 protein. The sample gives around 290,000 distinct CDR3 sequences, around 30% of which show up once; about 1% is in the top ten. Axillary draining lymph nodes of breast cancer patients supplied the node samples. This record comes from a study of breast tumors, draining lymph nodes, adjacent tissues. Trimming shortened V by 10 bases and J by 6 bases, and 21 bases separated the two germline ends. The CDR3 runs 14 residues. The sequence came from a female donor with breast cancer. Some clones in this sample may be carry-over from other donors' samples. The chain has TRBV12-3 or TRBV12-4 and TRBJ1-2; TRBD1 is a possible D gene (6 bases). Material: axillary lymph node tissue. The CDR3: CAISSQRAGDGYTF. Written as DNA, the CDR3 is TGTGCCATCAGCAGTCAAAGGGCAGGGGATGGCTACACCTTC.